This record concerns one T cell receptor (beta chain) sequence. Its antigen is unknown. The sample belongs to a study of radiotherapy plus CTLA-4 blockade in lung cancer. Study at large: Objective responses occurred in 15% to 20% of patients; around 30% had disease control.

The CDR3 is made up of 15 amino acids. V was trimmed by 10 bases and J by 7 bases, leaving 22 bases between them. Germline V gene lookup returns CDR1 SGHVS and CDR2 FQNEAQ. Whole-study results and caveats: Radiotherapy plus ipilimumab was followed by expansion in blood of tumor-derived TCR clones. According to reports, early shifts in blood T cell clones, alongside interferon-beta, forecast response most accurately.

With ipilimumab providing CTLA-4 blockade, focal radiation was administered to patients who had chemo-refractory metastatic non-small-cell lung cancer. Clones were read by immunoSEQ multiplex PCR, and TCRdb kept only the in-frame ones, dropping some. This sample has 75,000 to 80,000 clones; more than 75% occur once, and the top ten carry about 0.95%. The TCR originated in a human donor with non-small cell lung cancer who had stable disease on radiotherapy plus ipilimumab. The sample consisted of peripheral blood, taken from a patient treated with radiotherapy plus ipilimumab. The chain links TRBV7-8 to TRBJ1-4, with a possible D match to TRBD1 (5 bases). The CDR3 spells CANKTEGPAGEKLFF. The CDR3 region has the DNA TGTGCCAACAAGACAGAGGGCCCCGCGGGTGAAAAACTGTTTTTT.